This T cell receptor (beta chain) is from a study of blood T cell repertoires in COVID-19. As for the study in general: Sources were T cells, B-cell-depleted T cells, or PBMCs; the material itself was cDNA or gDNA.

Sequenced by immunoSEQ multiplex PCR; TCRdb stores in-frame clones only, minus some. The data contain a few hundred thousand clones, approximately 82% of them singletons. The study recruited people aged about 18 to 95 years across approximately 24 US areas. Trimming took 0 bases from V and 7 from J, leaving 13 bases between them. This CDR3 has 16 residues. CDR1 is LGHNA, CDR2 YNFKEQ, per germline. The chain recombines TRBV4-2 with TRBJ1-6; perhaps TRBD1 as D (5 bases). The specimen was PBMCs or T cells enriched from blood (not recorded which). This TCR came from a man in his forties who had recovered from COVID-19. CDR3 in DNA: TGTGCCAGCAGCCAAGATCAAGGGGCTACGAATTCACCCCTCCACTTT. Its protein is CASSQDQGATNSPLHF.